This TCR beta chain was sequenced for a study of T cells after yellow fever vaccination. Study details: The authors prepared low-cell-number fractions using SMART-Seq v4 Ultra Low Input.

This clonotype was seen a few times. Its antigen is currently unknown. Study-wide results and limits: Relatively few clonotypes were ones that appeared in both CD4 and CD8 compartments. Within FACS-sorted repertoires, abundant clonotypes contaminating from the bulk population could be present.

Production of TCR cDNA was by 5'RACE template switching, which also added a universal primer site and UMIs. One entry per CDR3 protein results from TCRdb running MiXCR on the 5' RACE reads. The data show hundreds of thousands of distinct CDR3 sequences, roughly 12% seen once. This CDR3 contains 18 residues. Germline trimming cut 4 bases from V and 3 bases from J; bases unmatched to any gene: 10. CDR1 is LGHNA, CDR2 YSLEER, per germline. The specimen comprised PBMCs, sampled on the day of the first yellow fever vaccination. The origin of this receptor is a young man who received the YFV17D yellow fever vaccine. The V call is TRBV4-3, the J call TRBJ2-3; 13 positions match TRBD2. The CDR3 spells CASSRLGTSGVKTDTQYF. DNA for the CDR3: TGCGCCAGCAGCCGGCTCGGGACTAGCGGGGTTAAGACAGATACGCAGTATTTT.